Below, 9 T cell receptor beta chains from the same sample are listed, as sequenced in a study of T cells in tuberculosis. Libraries were prepared by immunoSEQ multiplex PCR; TCRdb keeps only in-frame clonotypes and omits some of them. The sample lists about 59,000 clones; about 76% were seen once. Thawed, overnight-rested PBMC were stained with GMM-loaded CD1B tetramer, viability dye and anti-CD3, then sorted. CD1B tetramers were loaded with Rhodococcus equi-derived C32 glucose monomycolate. The sequencing input was CD1b-GMM tetramer-negative cells sorted from PBMCs. These receptor sequences come from an adult woman with latent tuberculosis.

This chain joins TRBV19 and TRBJ2-7; perhaps TRBD2 as D (7 bases). This CDR3 spans 15 amino acids. Germline CDR1 is LNHDA and CDR2 is SQIVND (reference sequence). Trimming took 3 bases from V and 1 from J, leaving 13 bases between them. CDR3 sequence reads: CASSIVGGASYEQYF. DNA of the CDR3: TGTGCCAGTAGTATCGTAGGGGGGGCGTCCTACGAGCAGTACTTC.

The rearrangement joins TRBV5-1 to TRBJ1-1; D perhaps matches TRBD1 (5 bases). CDR1 SGHRS and CDR2 YFSETQ come from the germline V gene. This CDR3 contains 16 residues. V was pared by 3 bases and J by 2 bases, with 17 bases between. The CDR3 sequence is CASSSNPRDLNTEAFF. The CDR3 nucleotides are TGCGCCAGCAGCTCAAACCCCCGGGACTTAAACACTGAAGCTTTCTTT.

The gene calls are TRBV4-3 and TRBJ2-7; D might be TRBD2 (6 bases). With 4 bases removed from V and 2 bases from J, the gap between germline ends came to 15 bases. In germline, CDR1 is LGHNA, CDR2 YSLEER. This CDR3 has 15 residues. The CDR3 loop is CASSRGTLTPYEQYF. CDR3 coding DNA: TGCGCCAGCAGCCGCGGGACTTTAACTCCCTACGAGCAGTACTTC.

The J gene is TRBJ2-7, the V gene TRBV7-9; TRBD2 aligns across 7 bases. V shed 5 bases, J shed 1 base, and the junction held 2 bases outside the gene matches. This CDR3 region has 13 residues. Germline loops: CDR1 SEHNR, CDR2 FQNEAQ (reference sequence). CDR3 residues: CASSQGLSYEQYF. DNA of the CDR3: TGTGCCAGCAGCCAGGGACTATCCTACGAGCAGTACTTC.

The rearrangement links TRBV7-9 to TRBJ2-1, with 10 bases aligning to TRBD2. Germline V lookup: CDR1 SEHNR, CDR2 FQNEAQ (reference sequence). This CDR3 region has 15 residues. J was trimmed by 4 bases and V by 1 base; bases with no gene match: 1. CDR3 loop: CASSLVAGGYNEQFF. CDR3 sequence (DNA): TGTGCCAGCAGCTTAGTAGCGGGGGGTTACAATGAGCAGTTCTTC.

The gene calls are TRBV28 and TRBJ1-5, with 9 positions matching TRBD1. This CDR3 contains 17 residues. Germline V gives CDR1 MDHEN, CDR2 SYDVKM. V gave up 5 bases and J gave up 2 bases; unmatched junction bases: 10. For the CDR3, the DNA is TGTGCCAGCAGTCTTCGGACAGGGGCCGCGGGCAATCAGCCCCAGCATTTT. Translating gives CASSLRTGAAGNQPQHF.

Concerning this clone: A read error may produce the germline difference seen at one junction end. Other DNA sequences within the sample encode an identical CDR3. The chain joins TRBV27 to TRBJ1-4, with D maybe TRBD1 (5 bases). This CDR3 is built from 15 residues. CDR1 is MNHEY, CDR2 SMNVEV, per germline (reference sequence). CDR3 residues: CASSLSGVANEKLFF. The CDR3 DNA sequence: TGTGCCAGCAGTTTATCAGGGGTGGCTAATGAAAAACTATTTTTT.

The chain joins TRBV2 to TRBJ2-2; D is uncertain. Per germline, CDR1 SNHLY and CDR2 FYNNEI. V was cut by 4 bases and J by 0 bases, with 9 bases left in between. The CDR3 has 15 residues. CDR3 nucleotide sequence: TGTGCCAGCAGTGGTCAGGCGTCGAACACCGGGGAGCTGTTTTTT. This gives the protein CASSGQASNTGELFF.

The chain is built from TRBV2 and TRBJ1-2; D possibly corresponds to TRBD1 (5 bases). CDR1 is SNHLY, CDR2 FYNNEI, per germline. CDR3 length equals 15 residues. Between the trimmed V and J ends, which lost 8 bases and 2 bases, there was a span of 18 bases. CDR3 nucleotides: TGTGCCAGCTGGGGGGGTTTTTCCTTGAACTATGGCTACACCTTC. Its translation is CASWGGFSLNYGYTF. Based on the CDR3 plus reference TRBV2 and TRBJ1-2, the full variable domain is EPEVTQTPSHQVTQMGQEVILRCVPISNHLYFYWYRQILGQKVEFLVSFYNNEISEKSEIFDDQFSVERPDGSNFTLKIRSTKLEDSAMYFCASWGGFSLNYGYTFGSGTRLTVV.